The 13 T cell receptor beta chains below were found in one sample sequenced in a study of control samples from healthy donors and cancer patients (TCRdb year 2020). Library preparation was by the immunoSEQ multiplex PCR assay. Entries here come from immuneACCESS through TCRdb and include only in-frame sequences with V and J called. Some clones fail to appear in such tables; in the studies checked, an unresolved V gene covers under half of the shortfall, and the cause of the remainder is unknown. Here the sample has 25,000 to 35,000 clones; around nine tenths occur a single time. 1.5% to 2% of the sample is in the top ten clones. The sequencing sample was made of PBMCs. The origin of the receptors is a woman aged 40 to 50 with lung cancer.

V gene TRBV28 combines with J gene TRBJ1-5; a weak D match, TRBD1 (6 bases). CDR1 is MDHEN, CDR2 SYDVKM, per germline. This CDR3 has 16 residues. Trimming stripped 7 bases from V and 3 bases from J, with 19 bases between. The CDR3 region has the DNA TGTGCCAGCACTATAATCCGGGACACTTTCAATCAGCCCCAGCATTTT. It encodes CASTIIRDTFNQPQHF.

The genes are TRBV7-9 and TRBJ1-1; 10 positions match TRBD1. The CDR3 length is 18 residues. Germline V lookup: CDR1 SEHNR, CDR2 FQNEAQ (reference sequence). The V gene end was trimmed by 0 bases and the J gene end by 5 bases; junction bases not matched to a gene: 12. CDR3 loop: CASSLAFGTGAMGTEAFF. For the CDR3, the DNA is TGTGCCAGCAGCTTAGCGTTCGGGACAGGGGCAATGGGGACTGAAGCTTTCTTT.

This chain's CDR3 is CASSWTGLGNSPLHF. CDR3 coding DNA: TGTGCCAGCAGCTGGACAGGGCTGGGTAATTCACCCCTCCACTTT. The V gene is TRBV28, the J gene TRBJ1-6, with TRBD1 matching 8 bases. In germline, CDR1 is MDHEN, CDR2 SYDVKM. With V trimmed by 6 bases and J by 6 bases, 7 bases remained unmatched. The CDR3 is made up of 15 amino acids. The whole variable domain, filled in from reference TRBV28 and TRBJ1-6, reads DVKVTQSSRYLVKRTGEKVFLECVQDMDHENMFWYRQDPGLGLRLIYFSYDVKMKEKGDIPEGYSVSREKKERFSLILESASTNQTSMYLCASSWTGLGNSPLHFGNGTRLTVT.

The V gene is TRBV5-6, the J gene TRBJ1-4; the match to TRBD1 covers 10 bases. V trimming: 4 bases; J trimming: 8 bases; junction bases outside the gene matches: 11. CDR1 is SGHDT, CDR2 YYEEEE, per germline. This CDR3 region has 16 residues. The CDR3 bases are TGTGCCAGCAGCCCCGGGACAGGGGCCCTAGGAGAAAAACTGTTTTTT. It specifies CASSPGTGALGEKLFF.

The chain uses TRBV11-2 and TRBJ1-4; D is ambiguous. This CDR3 has 14 residues. Deletions cut 2 bases from V and 5 bases from J, with 9 bases between. Germline V gene sequence: CDR1 SGHAT, CDR2 FQNNGV. CDR3 nucleotides: TGTGCCAGCAGCTTAAATGCTAGGAATGAAAAACTGTTTTTT. This translates into CASSLNARNEKLFF.

This sequence joins TRBV6-5 and TRBJ2-1; D perhaps matches TRBD1 (6 bases). The V and J ends lost 0 bases and 6 bases respectively, with 15 bases between them. The CDR3 spans 16 residues. Germline V gives CDR1 MNHEY, CDR2 SVGAGI. In nucleotides, the CDR3 is TGTGCCAGCAGTTACTCGTTTAGGACAGCCCCCAATGAGCAGTTCTTC. It specifies CASSYSFRTAPNEQFF.

The chain links TRBV10-1 to TRBJ1-5, with D hard to call. This CDR3 region has 12 residues. Germline CDR1 WNHNN, CDR2 SYGVQD (reference sequence). Trimming cost V 8 bases and J 4 bases, with 9 bases left between them. The CDR3 loop reads CASARANQPQHF. DNA for the CDR3: TGCGCCAGCGCCCGGGCGAATCAGCCCCAGCATTTT.

The chain has TRBV6-6 and TRBJ1-1; D might be TRBD1 (5 bases). From germline, CDR1 is MNHNY and CDR2 SVGAGI (reference sequence). Trimming cost V 5 bases and J 11 bases, with 27 bases left between them. This CDR3 is built from 16 residues. The CDR3 protein is CASSRTFPGHRKGAFF. The CDR3 DNA reads TGTGCCAGCAGTCGAACCTTTCCCGGACATCGAAAGGGGGCTTTCTTT.

The V call is TRBV20-1, the J call TRBJ2-7; D may be TRBD2 (6 bases). CDR1 and CDR2 from the germline V gene are DFQATT and SNEGSKA (reference sequence). The CDR3 is made up of 13 amino acids. The V end lost 3 bases, the J end lost 7 bases, and 16 bases lay between the germline ends. Here the CDR3 DNA reads TGCAGTGCTAGTCCGGGGGAGGCTAGAGAGCAGTACTTC. It is translated as CSASPGEAREQYF.

V and J are TRBV7-8 and TRBJ1-1; a weak D match, TRBD1 (5 bases). The germline gives CDR1 SGHVS, CDR2 FQNEAQ. The CDR3 runs to 11 residues. Trimming removed 3 bases at V and 11 bases at J, with 10 bases between. CDR3 in amino acids: CASSFSGEAFF. The CDR3 bases are TGTGCCAGCAGCTTCTCGGGGGAGGCTTTCTTT.

The chain carries TRBV29-1 and TRBJ2-3, with D perhaps matching TRBD1 (6 bases). The length of the CDR3 is 14 residues. V dropped 3 bases and J dropped 7 bases, with 17 bases sitting between them. The germline V gene has CDR1 SQVTM and CDR2 ANQGSEA. The CDR3, as DNA: TGCAGCGTTGACCTCAGGGGAGTAGGACATACGCAGTATTTT. It codes for CSVDLRGVGHTQYF.

The V call is TRBV25-1, the J call TRBJ2-7; D call uncertain. CDR3 length: 15 amino acids. Trimming pared 11 bases from V and 0 bases from J, leaving 20 bases between. Germline V gene lookup returns CDR1 MGHDK and CDR2 SYGVNS. In DNA form, the CDR3 reads TGTGCCTCAGCATCATATTCTGTTTCCTCCTACGAGCAGTACTTC. Translated: CASASYSVSSYEQYF.

The chain recombines TRBV6-9 with TRBJ2-1, with D unresolved. CDR1 is MNHGY, CDR2 SVAAGI, per germline. The CDR3 has 13 amino acids. The germline V and J ends were trimmed by 11 bases and 0 bases, with 11 bases remaining between them. The CDR3 loop is CAGQRSSYNEQFF. The DNA for the CDR3 is TGTGCCGGCCAGAGGAGCTCCTACAATGAGCAGTTCTTC.